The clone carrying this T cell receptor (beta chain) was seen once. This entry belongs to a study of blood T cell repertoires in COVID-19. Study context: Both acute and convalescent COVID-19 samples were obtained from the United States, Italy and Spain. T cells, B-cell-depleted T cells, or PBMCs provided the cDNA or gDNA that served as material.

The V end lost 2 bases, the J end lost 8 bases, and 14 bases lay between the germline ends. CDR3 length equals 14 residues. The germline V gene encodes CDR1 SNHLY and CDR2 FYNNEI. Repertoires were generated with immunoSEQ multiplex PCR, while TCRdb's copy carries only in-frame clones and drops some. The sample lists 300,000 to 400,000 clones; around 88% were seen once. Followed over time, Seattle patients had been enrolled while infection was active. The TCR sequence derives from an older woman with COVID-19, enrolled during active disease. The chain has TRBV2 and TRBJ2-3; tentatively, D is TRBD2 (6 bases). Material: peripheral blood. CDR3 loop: CASSERTIRGTQYF. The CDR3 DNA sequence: TGTGCCAGCAGTGAAAGGACTATTCGAGGTACGCAGTATTTT.